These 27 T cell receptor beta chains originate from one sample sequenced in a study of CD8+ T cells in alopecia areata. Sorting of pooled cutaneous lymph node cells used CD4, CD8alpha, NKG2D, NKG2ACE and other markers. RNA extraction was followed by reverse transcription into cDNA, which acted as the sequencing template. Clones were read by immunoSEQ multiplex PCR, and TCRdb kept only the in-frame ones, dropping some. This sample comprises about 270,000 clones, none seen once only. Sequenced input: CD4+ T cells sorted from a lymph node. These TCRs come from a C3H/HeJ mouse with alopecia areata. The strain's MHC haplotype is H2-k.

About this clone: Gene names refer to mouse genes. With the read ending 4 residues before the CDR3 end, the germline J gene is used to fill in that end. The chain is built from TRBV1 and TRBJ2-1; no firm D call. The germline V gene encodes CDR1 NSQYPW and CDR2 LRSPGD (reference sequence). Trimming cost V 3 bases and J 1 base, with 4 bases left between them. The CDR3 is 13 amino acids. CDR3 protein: CTCSARNYAEQFF. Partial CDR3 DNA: TGCACCTGCAGTGCCAGGAACTATGCT. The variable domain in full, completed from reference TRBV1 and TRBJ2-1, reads VTLLEQNPRWRLVPRGQAVNLRCILKNSQYPWMSWYQQDLQKQLQWLFTLRSPGDKEVKSLPGADYLATRVTDTELRLQVANMSQGRTLYCTCSARNYAEQFFGPGTRLTVL.

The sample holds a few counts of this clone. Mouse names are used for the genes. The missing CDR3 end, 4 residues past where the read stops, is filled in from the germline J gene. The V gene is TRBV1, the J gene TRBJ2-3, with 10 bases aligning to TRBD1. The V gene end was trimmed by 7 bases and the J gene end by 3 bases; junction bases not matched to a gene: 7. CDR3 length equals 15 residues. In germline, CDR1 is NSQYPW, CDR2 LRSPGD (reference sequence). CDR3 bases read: TGCACCTGCACCCCGACAGGGGGCCGGGCAGAA. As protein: CTCTPTGGRAE. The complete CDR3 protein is CTCTPTGGRAETLYF.

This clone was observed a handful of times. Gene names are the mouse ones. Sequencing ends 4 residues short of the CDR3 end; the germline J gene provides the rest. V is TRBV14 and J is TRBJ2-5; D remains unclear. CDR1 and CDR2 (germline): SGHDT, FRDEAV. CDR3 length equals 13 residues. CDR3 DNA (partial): TGTGCCAGCAGTTTCCCTGGTGGAGAC. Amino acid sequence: CASSFPGGD. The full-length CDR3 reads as CASSFPGGDTQYF.

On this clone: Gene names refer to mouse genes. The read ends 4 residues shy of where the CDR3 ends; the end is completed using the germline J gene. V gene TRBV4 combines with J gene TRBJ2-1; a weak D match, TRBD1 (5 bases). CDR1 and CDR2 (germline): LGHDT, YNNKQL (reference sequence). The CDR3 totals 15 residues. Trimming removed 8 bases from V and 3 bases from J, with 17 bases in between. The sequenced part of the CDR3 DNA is TGTGCCAGCCGAAGCGCCAGGGTGAGCTATGCT. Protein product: CASRSARVSYA. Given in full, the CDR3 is CASRSARVSYAEQFF.

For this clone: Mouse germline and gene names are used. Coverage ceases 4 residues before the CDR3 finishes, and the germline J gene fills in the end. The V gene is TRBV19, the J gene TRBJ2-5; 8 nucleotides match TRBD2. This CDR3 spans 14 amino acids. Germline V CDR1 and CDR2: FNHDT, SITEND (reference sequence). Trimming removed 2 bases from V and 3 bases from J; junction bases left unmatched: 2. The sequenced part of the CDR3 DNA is TGTGCCAGCAGTATCCGGGACTGGCAAGAC. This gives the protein CASSIRDWQD. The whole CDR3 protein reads CASSIRDWQDTQYF.

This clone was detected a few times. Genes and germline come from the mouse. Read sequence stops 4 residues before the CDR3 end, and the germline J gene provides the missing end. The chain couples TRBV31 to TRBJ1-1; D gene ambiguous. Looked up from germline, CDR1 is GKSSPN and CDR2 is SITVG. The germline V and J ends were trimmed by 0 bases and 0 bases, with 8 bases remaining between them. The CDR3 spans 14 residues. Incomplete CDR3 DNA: TGTGCCTGGAGTCTAGAACATGCAAACACA. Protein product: CAWSLEHANT. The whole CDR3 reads CAWSLEHANTEVFF.

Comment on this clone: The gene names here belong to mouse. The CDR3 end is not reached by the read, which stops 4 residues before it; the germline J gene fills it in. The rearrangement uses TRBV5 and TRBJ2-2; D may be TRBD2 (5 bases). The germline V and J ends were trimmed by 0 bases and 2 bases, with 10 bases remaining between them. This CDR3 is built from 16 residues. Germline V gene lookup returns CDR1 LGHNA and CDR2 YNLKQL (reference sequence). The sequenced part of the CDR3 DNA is TGTGCCAGCAGCCAAGAGATGGGGATCAACACCGGG. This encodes CASSQEMGINTG. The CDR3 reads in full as CASSQEMGINTGQLYF.

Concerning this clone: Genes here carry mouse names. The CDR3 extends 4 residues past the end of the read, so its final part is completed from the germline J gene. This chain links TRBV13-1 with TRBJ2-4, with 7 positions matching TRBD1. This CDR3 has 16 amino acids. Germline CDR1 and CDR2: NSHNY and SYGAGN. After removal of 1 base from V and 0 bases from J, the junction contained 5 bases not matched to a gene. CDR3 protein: CASSDPGQTSQNTLYF. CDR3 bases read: TGTGCCAGCAGTGATCCGGGACAGACTAGTCAAAAC.

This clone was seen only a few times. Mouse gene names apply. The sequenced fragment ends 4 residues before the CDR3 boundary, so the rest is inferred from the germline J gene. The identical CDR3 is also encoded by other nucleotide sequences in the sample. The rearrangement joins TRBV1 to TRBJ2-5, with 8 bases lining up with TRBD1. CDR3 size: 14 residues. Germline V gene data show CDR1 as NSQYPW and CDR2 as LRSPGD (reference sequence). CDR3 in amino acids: CTCSADQGADTQYF. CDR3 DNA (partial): TGCACCTGCAGTGCAGATCAGGGGGCAGAC.

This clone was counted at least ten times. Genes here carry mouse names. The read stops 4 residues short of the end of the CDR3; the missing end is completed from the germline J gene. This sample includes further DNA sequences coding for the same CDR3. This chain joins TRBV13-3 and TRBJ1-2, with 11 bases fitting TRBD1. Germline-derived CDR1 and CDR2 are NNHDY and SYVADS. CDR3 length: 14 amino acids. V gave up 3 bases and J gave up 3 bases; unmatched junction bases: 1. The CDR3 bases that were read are TGTGCCAGCAGTGGGACAGGGGGCGACTCC. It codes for CASSGTGGDS. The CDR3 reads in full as CASSGTGGDSDYTF.

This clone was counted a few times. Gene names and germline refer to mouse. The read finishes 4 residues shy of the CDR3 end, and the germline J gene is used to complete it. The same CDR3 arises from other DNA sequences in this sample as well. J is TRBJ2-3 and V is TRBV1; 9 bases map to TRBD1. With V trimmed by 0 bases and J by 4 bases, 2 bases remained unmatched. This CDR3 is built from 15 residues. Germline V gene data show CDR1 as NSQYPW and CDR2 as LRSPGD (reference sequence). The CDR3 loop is CTCSAEGTGSETLYF. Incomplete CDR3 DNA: TGCACCTGCAGTGCAGAAGGGACAGGGTCAGAA. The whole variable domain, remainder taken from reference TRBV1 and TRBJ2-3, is VTLLEQNPRWRLVPRGQAVNLRCILKNSQYPWMSWYQQDLQKQLQWLFTLRSPGDKEVKSLPGADYLATRVTDTELRLQVANMSQGRTLYCTCSAEGTGSETLYFGSGTRLTVL.

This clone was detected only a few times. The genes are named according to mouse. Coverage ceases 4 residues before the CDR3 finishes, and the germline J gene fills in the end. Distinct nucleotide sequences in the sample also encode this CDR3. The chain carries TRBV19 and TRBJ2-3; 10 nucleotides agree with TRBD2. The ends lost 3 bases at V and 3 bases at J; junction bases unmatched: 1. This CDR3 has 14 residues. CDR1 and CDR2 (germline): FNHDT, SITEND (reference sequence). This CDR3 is CASSKTGGAETLYF. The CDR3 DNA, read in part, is TGTGCCAGCAGTAAGACTGGGGGGGCAGAA.

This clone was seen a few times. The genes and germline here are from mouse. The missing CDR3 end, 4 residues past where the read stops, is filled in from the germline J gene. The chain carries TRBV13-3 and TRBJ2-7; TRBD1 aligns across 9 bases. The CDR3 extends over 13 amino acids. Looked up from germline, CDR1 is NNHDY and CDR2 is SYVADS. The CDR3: CASTSGQGYEQYF. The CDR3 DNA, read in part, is TGTGCCAGCACTTCGGGACAGGGATAT.

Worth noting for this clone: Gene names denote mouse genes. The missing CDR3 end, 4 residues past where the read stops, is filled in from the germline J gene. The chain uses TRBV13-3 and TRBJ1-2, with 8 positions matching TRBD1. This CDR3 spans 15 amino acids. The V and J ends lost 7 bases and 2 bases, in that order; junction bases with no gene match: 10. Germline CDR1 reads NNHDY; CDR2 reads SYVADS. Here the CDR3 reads CASGLTGEGNSDYTF. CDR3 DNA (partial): TGTGCCAGCGGTCTGACAGGGGAAGGGAACTCC.

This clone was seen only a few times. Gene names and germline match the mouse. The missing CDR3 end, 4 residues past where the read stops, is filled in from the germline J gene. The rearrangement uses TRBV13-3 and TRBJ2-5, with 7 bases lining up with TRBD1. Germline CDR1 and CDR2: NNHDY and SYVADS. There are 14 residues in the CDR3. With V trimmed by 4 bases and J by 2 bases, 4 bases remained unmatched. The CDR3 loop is CASSLQGSQDTQYF. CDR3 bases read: TGTGCCAGCAGTCTACAGGGGAGCCAAGAC.

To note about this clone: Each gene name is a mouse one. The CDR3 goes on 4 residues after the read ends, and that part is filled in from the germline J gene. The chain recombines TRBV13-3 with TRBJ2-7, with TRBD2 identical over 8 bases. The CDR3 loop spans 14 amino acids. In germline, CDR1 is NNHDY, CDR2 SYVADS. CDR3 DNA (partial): TGTGCCAGCAGCCCCCTGGGGGGCCCTTAT. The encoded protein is CASSPLGGPY. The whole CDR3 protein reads CASSPLGGPYEQYF.

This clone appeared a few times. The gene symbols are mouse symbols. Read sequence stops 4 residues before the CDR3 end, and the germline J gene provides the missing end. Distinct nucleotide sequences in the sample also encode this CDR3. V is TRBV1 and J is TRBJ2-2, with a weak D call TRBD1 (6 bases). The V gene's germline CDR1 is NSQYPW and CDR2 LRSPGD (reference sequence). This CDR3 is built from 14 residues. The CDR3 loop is CTCSAGRGVGQLYF. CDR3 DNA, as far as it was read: TGCACCTGCAGTGCAGGCAGGGGTGTCGGG.

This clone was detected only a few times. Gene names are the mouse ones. This CDR3 is CASSDGLGGIAEQFF. Partial CDR3 DNA: TGTGCCAGCAGTGATGGACTGGGGGGGATTGCT. The genes are TRBV13-1 and TRBJ2-1; TRBD2 agrees at 11 bases. The CDR3 end is not reached by the read, which stops 4 residues before it; the germline J gene fills it in. The CDR3 extends over 15 amino acids. CDR1 NSHNY and CDR2 SYGAGN come from the germline V gene. With V trimmed by 0 bases and J by 6 bases, 2 bases remained unmatched.

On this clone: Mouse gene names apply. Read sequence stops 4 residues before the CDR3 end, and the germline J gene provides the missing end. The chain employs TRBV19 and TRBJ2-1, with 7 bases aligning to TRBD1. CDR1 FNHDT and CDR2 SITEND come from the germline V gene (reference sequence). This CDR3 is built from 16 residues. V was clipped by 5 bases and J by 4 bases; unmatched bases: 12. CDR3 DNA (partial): TGTGCCAGCAGCCCTCCCCGACAGGGAGGGTATGCT. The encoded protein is CASSPPRQGGYA. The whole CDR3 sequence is CASSPPRQGGYAEQFF.

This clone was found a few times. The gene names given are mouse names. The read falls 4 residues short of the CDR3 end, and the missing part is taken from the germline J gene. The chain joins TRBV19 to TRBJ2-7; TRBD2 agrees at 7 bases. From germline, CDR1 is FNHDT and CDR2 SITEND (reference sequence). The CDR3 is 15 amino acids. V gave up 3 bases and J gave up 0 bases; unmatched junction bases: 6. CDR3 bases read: TGTGCCAGCAGTAAGGGCTGGGGGAGCTCCTAT. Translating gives CASSKGWGSSY. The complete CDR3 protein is CASSKGWGSSYEQYF.

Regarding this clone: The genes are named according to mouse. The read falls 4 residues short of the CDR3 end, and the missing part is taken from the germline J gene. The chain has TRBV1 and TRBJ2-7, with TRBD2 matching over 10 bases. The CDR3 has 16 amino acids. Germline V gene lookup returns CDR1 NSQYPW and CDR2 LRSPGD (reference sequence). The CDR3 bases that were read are TGCACCTGCAGTGCAGATACCGGGACTGGGGTTTAT. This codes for CTCSADTGTGVY. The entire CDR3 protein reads CTCSADTGTGVYEQYF.

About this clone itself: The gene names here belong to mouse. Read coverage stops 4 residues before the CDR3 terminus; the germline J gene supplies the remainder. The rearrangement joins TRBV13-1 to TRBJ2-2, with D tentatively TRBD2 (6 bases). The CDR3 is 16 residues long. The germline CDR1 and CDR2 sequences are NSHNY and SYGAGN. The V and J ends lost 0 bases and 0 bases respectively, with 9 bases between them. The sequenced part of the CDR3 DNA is TGTGCCAGCAGTGATGACGGGGGGTCAAACACCGGG. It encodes CASSDDGGSNTG. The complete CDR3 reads CASSDDGGSNTGQLYF.

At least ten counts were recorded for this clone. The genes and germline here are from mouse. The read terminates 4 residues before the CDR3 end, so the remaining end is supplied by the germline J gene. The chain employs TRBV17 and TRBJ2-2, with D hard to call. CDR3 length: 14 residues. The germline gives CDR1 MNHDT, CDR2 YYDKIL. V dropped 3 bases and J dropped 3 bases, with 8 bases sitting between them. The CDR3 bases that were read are TGTGCTAGCAGTAGTGAACAGTACACCGGG. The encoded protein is CASSSEQYTG. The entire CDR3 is CASSSEQYTGQLYF.

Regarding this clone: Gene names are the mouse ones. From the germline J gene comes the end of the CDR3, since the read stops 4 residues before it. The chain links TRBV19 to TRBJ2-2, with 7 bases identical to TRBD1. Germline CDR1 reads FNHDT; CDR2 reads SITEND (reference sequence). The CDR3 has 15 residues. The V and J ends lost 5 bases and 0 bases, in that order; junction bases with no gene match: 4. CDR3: CASSPTGANTGQLYF. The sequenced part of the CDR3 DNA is TGTGCCAGCAGCCCTACAGGGGCAAACACCGGG.

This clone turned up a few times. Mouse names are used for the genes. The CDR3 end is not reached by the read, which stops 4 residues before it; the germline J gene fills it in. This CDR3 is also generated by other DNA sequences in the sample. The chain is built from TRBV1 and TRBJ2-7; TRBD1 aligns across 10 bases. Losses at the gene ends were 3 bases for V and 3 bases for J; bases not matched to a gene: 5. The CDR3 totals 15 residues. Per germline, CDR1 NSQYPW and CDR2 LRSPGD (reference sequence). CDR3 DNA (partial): TGCACCTGCAGTGCGACCGGGACAGGGGACTAT. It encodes CTCSATGTGDY. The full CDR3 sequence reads CTCSATGTGDYEQYF.

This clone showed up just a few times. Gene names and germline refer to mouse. The CDR3 is CTCSDGTVQDTQYF. The DNA read from the CDR3 is TGCACCTGCAGTGATGGGACAGTGCAAGAC. V is TRBV1 and J is TRBJ2-5, with TRBD1 identical over 7 bases. The observed sequence ends 4 residues before the CDR3 terminus, with the missing tail filled in from the germline J gene. Germline V gene data show CDR1 as NSQYPW and CDR2 as LRSPGD (reference sequence). V shed 4 bases, J shed 3 bases, and the junction held 4 bases outside the gene matches. The CDR3 is 14 residues long. Drawing the rest from reference TRBV1 and TRBJ2-5, the complete variable domain is VTLLEQNPRWRLVPRGQAVNLRCILKNSQYPWMSWYQQDLQKQLQWLFTLRSPGDKEVKSLPGADYLATRVTDTELRLQVANMSQGRTLYCTCSDGTVQDTQYFGPGTRLLVL.

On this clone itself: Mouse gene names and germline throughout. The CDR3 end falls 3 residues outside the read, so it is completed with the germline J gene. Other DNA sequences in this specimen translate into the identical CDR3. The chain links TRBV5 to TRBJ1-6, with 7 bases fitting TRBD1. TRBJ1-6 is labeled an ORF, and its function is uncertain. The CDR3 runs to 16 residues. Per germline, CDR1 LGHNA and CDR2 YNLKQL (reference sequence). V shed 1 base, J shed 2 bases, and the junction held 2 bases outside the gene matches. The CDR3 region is CASSQGQGAYNSPLYF. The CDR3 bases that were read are TGTGCCAGCAGCCAAGGGCAGGGGGCCTATAATTCGCCC.